The present TCR beta chain was sequenced within a study of cytomegalovirus exposure and HLA in healthy donors. Study background: A previous analysis identified 95 million to 130 million unique TCR beta sequences derived from 180 million or so T cells. Inside one of the first data releases sat about 91 million unique TCRs taken from HLA-typed donors. Whole-study findings and limits: As a later analysis showed, a missense DCLRE1C variant was linked to trimming of TCR beta V- and J-genes. An ancestry cluster, one associated with Asian ancestry, reportedly showed fewer N-insertions than the approximately 700-donor mean in a later analysis.

On this clone: Its cognate antigen is unknown.

The PCR had 60 Vbeta and 13 Jbeta primers. Sequencing was performed with immunoSEQ multiplex PCR; in TCRdb, only in-frame clones are kept and a portion is missing. The table shows about 120,000 clones, with around 77% occurring only once. The ends were cut back, 6 bases at V and 2 bases at J, with 16 bases in the middle. Germline CDR1 KGHSH, CDR2 LQKENI. The CDR3 length is 15 residues. What was sequenced was PBMCs. This TCR was recovered from a man aged 35 to 55 in good health and CMV-seropositive. The V and J genes are TRBV18 and TRBJ1-1, with D uncertain. CDR3 sequence reads: CASSTQASTNTEAFF. The DNA of the CDR3 is TGTGCCAGCTCCACCCAAGCCTCCACCAACACTGAAGCTTTCTTT.